A single sample is the source of the 22 T cell receptor beta chains below, sequenced in a study of control samples from healthy donors and cancer patients. The assay was immunoSEQ multiplex PCR, and TCRdb's table has in-frame clones only and misses some. The sample has around 50,000 clones; around 96% are singletons. Sequencing was done on a sample of blood. Receptors were obtained from a woman aged 30 to 39 in good health.

The rearrangement uses TRBV3-1 (or the pseudogene TRBV3-2) and TRBJ2-3; D remains unclear. Germline CDR1 reads LGHDT; CDR2 reads YNNKEL (reference sequence). CDR3 length: 14 residues. With 1 base removed from V and 2 bases from J, the gap between germline ends came to 7 bases. The CDR3 region has the DNA TGTGCCAGCAGCCAAGTTATAGCCACAGATACGCAGTATTTT. Protein sequence: CASSQVIATDTQYF.

The genes are TRBV19 and TRBJ2-3; 8 bases fit TRBD2. The CDR3 loop spans 16 amino acids. J gave up 0 bases and V 5 bases, and 7 bases lay outside the gene matches. Germline V CDR1 and CDR2: LNHDA, SQIVND (reference sequence). This CDR3 reads CASSRLAGRSTDTQYF. The CDR3 DNA follows: TGTGCCAGTAGTCGCTTAGCGGGACGAAGCACAGATACGCAGTATTTT.

The rearrangement uses TRBV5-1 and TRBJ2-7, with a tentative D call TRBD1 (8 bases). This CDR3 is built from 16 residues. Deletions cut 1 base from V and 3 bases from J, with 17 bases between. Germline lookup yields CDR1 SGHRS and CDR2 YFSETQ. CDR3 sequence reads: CASSLWEGQVDYEQYF. CDR3 sequence (DNA): TGCGCCAGCAGCTTGTGGGAGGGACAGGTAGACTACGAGCAGTACTTC.

V usage is TRBV6-2 or TRBV6-3 and J usage is TRBJ2-7; D gene unclear. V was clipped by 5 bases and J by 3 bases, with 5 bases between them. The CDR3 runs 11 residues. CDR1 MNHEY and CDR2 SVGEGT come from the germline V gene. The DNA for the CDR3 is TGTGCCAGCAGTCTTTACTACGAGCAGTACTTC. Translating gives CASSLYYEQYF.

This sequence joins TRBV28 and TRBJ1-2, with D hard to call. The ends were cut back, 4 bases at V and 2 bases at J, with 8 bases in the middle. CDR3 size: 13 residues. Germline V gene sequence: CDR1 MDHEN, CDR2 SYDVKM. The CDR3 here is CASSSAPNYGYTF. The CDR3 region has the DNA TGTGCCAGCAGTTCAGCACCCAACTATGGCTACACCTTC.

The gene calls are TRBV19 and TRBJ1-4; TRBD1 might be the D (5 bases). Trimming stripped 9 bases from V and 7 bases from J, with 12 bases between. This CDR3 has 12 amino acids. Germline CDR1 LNHDA, CDR2 SQIVND (reference sequence). CDR3: CASTDGAEKLFF. For the CDR3, the DNA is TGTGCCAGCACGGATGGGGCTGAAAAACTGTTTTTT.

V and J are TRBV28 and TRBJ1-1; D gene uncertain. Trimming stripped 1 base from V and 6 bases from J, with 9 bases between. CDR1 and CDR2 from the germline V gene are MDHEN and SYDVKM. The CDR3 totals 13 residues. The DNA of the CDR3 is TGTGCCAGCAGTTTATTAGGAAGGGCTGAAGCTTTCTTT. It is translated as CASSLLGRAEAFF.

The J gene is TRBJ2-5, the V gene TRBV4-1; D is ambiguous. Per germline, CDR1 MGHRA and CDR2 YSYEKL. The CDR3 runs 13 residues. V lost 1 base and J 3 bases, leaving 6 bases between the germline ends. CDR3 nucleotide sequence: TGCGCCAGCAGCCAAGGATCGGAAGAGACCCAGTACTTC. This sequence encodes CASSQGSEETQYF.

The genes are TRBV29-1 and TRBJ2-7; unclear D gene. Germline CDR1 reads SQVTM; CDR2 reads ANQGSEA. V shed 7 bases and J shed 4 bases, with 11 bases lying between them. This CDR3 region has 11 residues. CDR3: CSGRSEYEQYF. DNA of the CDR3: TGCAGCGGTAGGAGTGAATACGAGCAGTACTTC.

The chain employs TRBV27 and TRBJ1-2, with 7 bases that match TRBD1. From germline, CDR1 is MNHEY and CDR2 SMNVEV (reference sequence). V was pared by 6 bases and J by 4 bases, with 8 bases of the junction left unmatched. The CDR3 has 14 residues. CDR3 residues: CASSPNRGSYGYTF. CDR3 sequence (DNA): TGTGCCAGCAGCCCCAACAGGGGTAGCTATGGCTACACCTTC.

The chain employs TRBV27 and TRBJ2-7; 9 bases line up with TRBD2. The CDR3 loop spans 15 amino acids. Germline V gene sequence: CDR1 MNHEY, CDR2 SMNVEV (reference sequence). Trimming at V came to 2 bases and at J to 7 bases, leaving 9 bases not matched to a gene. The CDR3 here is CASSLRGLAGYEQYF. In DNA form, the CDR3 reads TGTGCCAGCAGTTTAAGGGGCCTAGCGGGATATGAGCAGTACTTC.

CDR3 bases: TGTGCCAGCAGTGAAGGGCGGGATTATAACGAGCAGTACTTC. Translation gives CASSEGRDYNEQYF. V and J are TRBV6-1 and TRBJ2-7; D possibly corresponds to TRBD2 (6 bases). Trimming removed 1 base from V and 5 bases from J, with 12 bases in between. The CDR3 is 14 amino acids. In germline, CDR1 is MNHNS, CDR2 SASEGT.

The J gene is TRBJ2-7, the V gene TRBV5-1; D is perhaps TRBD1 or TRBD2 (5 bases each). The germline V gene encodes CDR1 SGHRS and CDR2 YFSETQ. Trimming took off 4 bases at V and 2 bases at J, with 22 bases between the two ends. The CDR3 extends over 17 amino acids. Written as DNA, the CDR3 is TGCGCCAGCAGCGGTGACCTACCGGGACGGCCTCCCTACGAGCAGTACTTC. Translated: CASSGDLPGRPPYEQYF.

The gene calls are TRBV11-2 and TRBJ1-2; unclear D gene. CDR3 length: 12 residues. The V and J ends lost 4 bases and 7 bases respectively, with 10 bases between them. Germline lookup yields CDR1 SGHAT and CDR2 FQNNGV. CDR3 sequence: CASSSGDRGYTF. The CDR3, as DNA: TGTGCCAGCAGCTCCGGGGATCGTGGCTACACCTTC. Looking up the rest from reference TRBV11-2 and TRBJ1-2 gives the full variable domain: EAGVAQSPRYKIIEKRQSVAFWCNPISGHATLYWYQQILGQGPKLLIQFQNNGVVDDSQLPKDRFSAERLKGVDSTLKIQPAKLEDSAVYLCASSSGDRGYTFGSGTRLTVV.

Comment on this clone: At one end, the junction sequence differs from germline, possibly due to a read error. The CDR3 here is CASSLRTGLNTGELFF. CDR3 nucleotide sequence: TGTGCTAGCAGCTTAAGAACAGGGCTGAACACCGGGGAGCTGTTTTTT. The V gene is TRBV7-7, the J gene TRBJ2-2, with D possibly matching TRBD1 (6 bases). Germline V lookup: CDR1 SSHAT, CDR2 FNYEAQ (reference sequence). CDR3 size: 16 residues.

This clone was counted once. The chain uses TRBV19 and TRBJ1-5, with 7 bases lining up with TRBD1. V dropped 7 bases and J dropped 0; count of bases not matched to a gene: 6. The CDR3 loop spans 15 amino acids. From germline, CDR1 is LNHDA and CDR2 SQIVND (reference sequence). This chain's CDR3 is CASNPQGGSNQPQHF. The CDR3 region has the DNA TGTGCCAGTAATCCGCAGGGGGGTAGCAATCAGCCCCAGCATTTT.

The chain couples TRBV28 to TRBJ1-2; possible D gene TRBD1, 5 bases. The CDR3 has 15 amino acids. Deletions cut 3 bases from V and 3 bases from J, with 14 bases between. Looked up from germline, CDR1 is MDHEN and CDR2 is SYDVKM. The CDR3 reads CASSFPGGVDYGYTF. DNA of the CDR3: TGTGCCAGCAGTTTCCCCGGGGGGGTTGACTATGGCTACACCTTC.

The V gene is TRBV6-1, the J gene TRBJ2-7; 9 bases map to TRBD2. CDR1 and CDR2 from the germline V gene are MNHNS and SASEGT. Losses at the gene ends were 2 bases for V and 7 bases for J; bases not matched to a gene: 21. There are 19 residues in the CDR3. The CDR3 DNA follows: TGTGCCAGCAGTGAACGCGGGGTTGCGGGAGGGCCTCTGTCTGGTGAGCAGTACTTC. It codes for CASSERGVAGGPLSGEQYF.

This clone was found a few times. The chain recombines TRBV5-1 with TRBJ2-3; a weak D match, TRBD2 (6 bases). The V gene's germline CDR1 is SGHRS and CDR2 YFSETQ. Trimming pared 4 bases from V and 3 bases from J, leaving 12 bases between. The CDR3 totals 14 residues. The CDR3 bases are TGCGCCAGCAGCGGAGGAGGGCGGACAGATACGCAGTATTTT. It codes for CASSGGGRTDTQYF.

This sequence joins TRBV15 and TRBJ2-3, with no clear D. Trimming shortened V by 0 bases and J by 0 bases, and 10 bases separated the two germline ends. The CDR3 has 16 residues. CDR1 LNHNV and CDR2 YYDKDF come from the germline V gene (reference sequence). This chain's CDR3 is CATSRDDLGSTDTQYF. CDR3 nucleotides: TGTGCCACCAGCAGAGATGACTTGGGAAGCACAGATACGCAGTATTTT.

Only one count was recorded for this clone. This chain connects TRBV7-8 to TRBJ2-7; no reliable D call. The CDR3 extends over 12 amino acids. Germline CDR1 reads SGHVS; CDR2 reads FQNEAQ. The V end was cut by 7 bases, the J end by 6 bases, with 13 bases between. The CDR3 DNA reads TGTGCCAGCACCCCCGGCCATGGCGAGCAGTACTTC. Residues: CASTPGHGEQYF.

In DNA, the CDR3 is TGCAGCGTGGACAGGAAGGCAGATACGCAGTATTTT. Its translation is CSVDRKADTQYF. This chain uses TRBV29-1 with TRBJ2-3; 7 bases are a match to TRBD1. The CDR3 extends over 12 amino acids. The germline CDR1 and CDR2 sequences are SQVTM and ANQGSEA. Trimming cost V 6 bases and J 4 bases; bases outside gene matches: 4.